The 25 T cell receptor beta chains listed next were all sequenced from one sample in a study of beta chain features in type 1 diabetes. Study observations and caveats: Shorter TCRB CDR3s, moderately but significantly so, marked every one of the four CD4+ subsets in Type 1 diabetes patients.

Antigen specificity for these receptors is unknown. Expressed TCRB transcripts were sequenced, since all the RNA that had been isolated was reverse transcribed. The assay was immunoSEQ multiplex PCR, and TCRdb's table has in-frame clones only and misses some. The table has around 110,000 clones, around 15% seen once. Sequencing used central memory CD4+ T cells from blood. These receptors were collected from a man younger than 40 with type 1 diabetes.

This clone occurred a few times. The V and J genes are TRBV7-7 and TRBJ2-7; TRBD1 agrees at 7 bases. There are 14 residues in the CDR3. In germline, CDR1 is SSHAT, CDR2 FNYEAQ (reference sequence). J lost 3 bases, V lost 9 bases, and 11 bases had no gene match. The chain's CDR3 is CARALTTGYYEQYF. The CDR3 DNA follows: TGTGCCAGGGCACTCACGACAGGGTACTACGAGCAGTACTTC.

This clone came up a few times. This may stem from a read error, because a much larger clone lies one nucleotide away. The chain carries TRBV25-1 and TRBJ2-6; maybe TRBD1 (5 bases). The CDR3 covers 15 residues. V lost 2 bases to trimming and J lost 4 bases, with 9 bases between them. Germline CDR1 is MGHDK and CDR2 is SYGVNS. The CDR3 DNA sequence: TGTGCCAGCAGTGAAAGGGGTGTCGGGGCCAACGTCCTGACTTTC. Translated, it gives CASSERGVGANVLTF.

This clone has only a few counts. The rearrangement joins TRBV7-2 to TRBJ1-2, with 9 bases identical to TRBD1. Trimming took 2 bases from V and 5 from J; bases not matched to a gene: 3. The CDR3 runs 14 residues. Germline lookup yields CDR1 SGHTA and CDR2 FQGNSA. The CDR3 DNA reads as TGTGCCAGCAGCTTACTAGGGACAGGGTATGGCTACACCTTC. It yields the protein CASSLLGTGYGYTF.

The rearrangement links TRBV7-9 to TRBJ2-1; TRBD2 might be the D (5 bases). CDR3 length: 15 amino acids. Germline V gene lookup returns CDR1 SEHNR and CDR2 FQNEAQ (reference sequence). Between the trimmed V and J ends, which lost 6 bases and 0 bases, there was a span of 12 bases. The CDR3 loop reads CASSRDFGSYNEQFF. CDR3 DNA: TGTGCCAGCAGTCGGGATTTCGGCTCCTACAATGAGCAGTTCTTC.

V and J are TRBV6-5 and TRBJ2-3, with D perhaps matching TRBD2 (6 bases). Per the germline V gene, CDR1 is MNHEY and CDR2 is SVGAGI. The CDR3 is 15 amino acids. Trimming removed 6 bases at V and 9 bases at J, with 22 bases between. The CDR3 sequence is CASRPLGLQDMTQYF. CDR3 sequence (DNA): TGTGCCAGCAGACCCCTGGGACTCCAAGATATGACGCAGTATTTT.

In this sample, this clone turned up a few times. The J gene is TRBJ1-4, the V gene TRBV30; possibly TRBD1 for D (6 bases). The V gene's germline CDR1 is GTSNPN and CDR2 SVGIG (reference sequence). This CDR3 region has 14 residues. Deletions cut 0 bases from V and 10 bases from J, with 15 bases between. CDR3 loop: CAWSVRQGFGKLFF. Here the CDR3 DNA reads TGTGCCTGGAGTGTACGGCAGGGGTTTGGAAAACTGTTTTTT.

J is TRBJ1-5 and V is TRBV28; no firm D call. This CDR3 is built from 16 residues. V lost 2 bases to trimming and J lost 2 bases, with 13 bases between them. Germline V gene data show CDR1 as MDHEN and CDR2 as SYDVKM. The CDR3 here is CASSLPAGRGNQPQHF. The CDR3 DNA reads as TGTGCCAGCAGTTTACCGGCCGGTCGAGGCAATCAGCCCCAGCATTTT.

The J gene is TRBJ1-2, the V gene TRBV4-2; D ambiguous. The CDR3 runs to 13 residues. From germline, CDR1 is LGHNA and CDR2 YNFKEQ. V lost 2 bases and J lost 2, with 6 bases in between. The CDR3: CASSQQLNYGYTF. DNA of the CDR3: TGTGCCAGCAGCCAACAGCTCAACTATGGCTACACCTTC.

The chain employs TRBV2 and TRBJ2-5; 9 bases are shared with TRBD1. In germline, CDR1 is SNHLY, CDR2 FYNNEI. CDR3 length: 15 residues. J was trimmed by 5 bases and V by 6 bases; bases with no gene match: 10. This CDR3 reads CASRETQGAEETQYF. CDR3 DNA: TGTGCCAGCAGGGAAACACAGGGGGCGGAGGAGACCCAGTACTTC.

This clone was detected only a few times. The chain is built from TRBV2 and TRBJ2-7, with 8 bases matching TRBD1. The trim removed 5 bases at V and 5 bases at J, leaving 11 bases unmatched. The CDR3 has 15 residues. CDR1 is SNHLY and CDR2 is FYNNEI in the germline V gene. The CDR3 DNA reads as TGTGCCAGCAGTCGACAGGGGATGAGATTCGACGAGCAGTACTTC. As protein: CASSRQGMRFDEQYF. The full variable domain, with the rest looked up from reference TRBV2 and TRBJ2-7, is EPEVTQTPSHQVTQMGQEVILRCVPISNHLYFYWYRQILGQKVEFLVSFYNNEISEKSEIFDDQFSVERPDGSNFTLKIRSTKLEDSAMYFCASSRQGMRFDEQYFGPGTRLTVT.

This clone was seen a handful of times. Other nucleotide sequences from this sample produce the same CDR3. The chain recombines TRBV7-2 with TRBJ2-5; D is perhaps TRBD1 or TRBD2 (5 bases each). V dropped 1 base and J dropped 5 bases, with 11 bases sitting between them. This CDR3 is built from 14 residues. CDR1 and CDR2 from the germline V gene are SGHTA and FQGNSA. The CDR3 nucleotides read TGTGCCAGCAGCTTAGGTGGGGGAAGGGAGACCCAGTACTTC. Amino acids: CASSLGGGRETQYF.

This clone was detected a few times. This chain joins TRBV6-1 and TRBJ1-5; 7 bases fit TRBD1. Germline loops: CDR1 MNHNS, CDR2 SASEGT. CDR3 length equals 15 residues. The ends lost 4 bases at V and 4 bases at J; junction bases unmatched: 7. The CDR3 nucleotides read TGTGCCAGCAGTGTACACAGGGGAAGTAATCAGCCCCAGCATTTT. Protein product: CASSVHRGSNQPQHF.

This sequence joins TRBV6-1 and TRBJ1-6, with 8 bases aligning to TRBD1. Germline-derived CDR1 and CDR2 are MNHNS and SASEGT. CDR3 length equals 14 residues. V shed 7 bases and J 9 bases; nucleotides not matched to a gene: 8. The DNA of the CDR3 is TGTGCCAGCAACCGACAGGGGAAGGGTTCACCCCTCCACTTT. Protein: CASNRQGKGSPLHF.

J is TRBJ2-7 and V is TRBV10-3, with 7 bases aligning to TRBD1. V trimming: 5 bases; J trimming: 7 bases; junction bases outside the gene matches: 5. The CDR3 length is 12 residues. The germline gives CDR1 ENHRY, CDR2 SYGVKD. The DNA for the CDR3 is TGTGCCATCAGTACAGGGGCGAAGGAGCAGTACTTC. Its translation: CAISTGAKEQYF.

This chain connects TRBV30 to TRBJ2-7; D is ambiguous. This CDR3 region has 11 residues. Trimming took off 3 bases at V and 7 bases at J, with 10 bases between the two ends. In germline, CDR1 is GTSNPN, CDR2 SVGIG (reference sequence). The CDR3 is CAWRGVLEQYF. The CDR3 DNA sequence: TGTGCCTGGAGAGGAGTTTTGGAGCAGTACTTC.

The chain links TRBV28 to TRBJ2-4; D gene ambiguous. CDR3 length equals 11 residues. Germline CDR1 and CDR2: MDHEN and SYDVKM. The V and J ends lost 8 bases and 9 bases respectively, with 11 bases between them. DNA for the CDR3: TGTGCCAGCTCCTCAGGTACCATTCAGTACTTC. Protein: CASSSGTIQYF.

The rearrangement joins TRBV4-3 to TRBJ2-5, with TRBD2 matching 7 bases. This CDR3 contains 16 residues. CDR1 and CDR2 from the germline V gene are LGHNA and YSLEER. V was pared by 0 bases and J by 4 bases, with 8 bases of the junction left unmatched. The CDR3 nucleotides are TGCGCCAGCAGCCAAGAATGGGTCACGGGGGGAGAGACCCAGTACTTC. This codes for CASSQEWVTGGETQYF.

The chain joins TRBV6-1 to TRBJ2-3; TRBD1 matches 9 bases. Trimming at V came to 10 bases and at J to 3 bases, leaving 5 bases not matched to a gene. This CDR3 spans 13 amino acids. Germline values: CDR1 MNHNS, CDR2 SASEGT. CDR3 coding DNA: TGTGCCAACTCGGGACAGGGTACAGATACGCAGTATTTT. Its protein product is CANSGQGTDTQYF.

This rearrangement joins TRBV27 to TRBJ1-6, with TRBD1 matching 9 bases. The CDR3 covers 15 residues. J gave up 10 bases and V 5 bases, and 9 bases lay outside the gene matches. Per germline, CDR1 MNHEY and CDR2 SMNVEV (reference sequence). The CDR3 loop reads CASSLGQGLGSPLHF. In nucleotides, the CDR3 is TGTGCCAGCAGTCTTGGACAGGGGTTGGGGTCACCCCTCCACTTT.

This clone turned up a few times. V is TRBV5-1 and J is TRBJ1-1, with D tentatively TRBD1 (6 bases). V lost 0 bases to trimming and J lost 1 base, with 7 bases between them. CDR3 length: 14 residues. CDR1 and CDR2 (germline): SGHRS, YFSETQ. The CDR3 spells CASSLGQANTEAFF. In nucleotides, the CDR3 is TGCGCCAGCAGCTTGGGACAGGCGAACACTGAAGCTTTCTTT.

This clone has more than one count but fewer than ten. The V gene is TRBV27, the J gene TRBJ2-5; a possible D gene is TRBD2 (7 bases). The CDR3 spans 14 residues. Between the trimmed V and J ends, which lost 8 bases and 4 bases, there was a span of 17 bases. Germline V lookup: CDR1 MNHEY, CDR2 SMNVEV (reference sequence). The DNA for the CDR3 is TGTGCCAGCGCCCGTGGGGGGGCGAGAGAGACCCAGTACTTC. It encodes CASARGGARETQYF.

The genes are TRBV9 and TRBJ1-5; D remains ambiguous. Germline CDR1 and CDR2: SGDLS and YYNGEE. V gave up 4 bases and J gave up 0 bases, with 8 bases separating them. This CDR3 has 14 amino acids. CDR3 DNA sequence: TGTGCCAGCAGCCGAGATAATAGCAATCAGCCCCAGCATTTT. It encodes CASSRDNSNQPQHF.

V gene TRBV9 combines with J gene TRBJ2-5, with a possible D match to TRBD1 (7 bases). The germline gives CDR1 SGDLS, CDR2 YYNGEE. The CDR3 spans 14 residues. V lost 6 bases to trimming and J lost 7 bases, with 19 bases between them. As DNA, the CDR3 is TGTGCCAGCACTCGAGACAGGGCCGGGGGGACCCAGTACTTC. Protein: CASTRDRAGGTQYF.

This clone appeared a few times. The V and J genes are TRBV7-6 and TRBJ1-3; D is undetermined. In germline, CDR1 is SGHVS, CDR2 FNYEAQ. The CDR3 spans 14 residues. Trimming pared 5 bases from V and 0 bases from J, leaving 8 bases between. The CDR3 protein is CASSPTFSGNTIYF. As DNA, the CDR3 is TGTGCCAGCAGCCCGACATTCTCTGGAAACACCATATATTTT.

The chain joins TRBV29-1 to TRBJ2-3; D may be TRBD1 (5 bases). CDR3 length: 13 residues. V was trimmed by 6 bases and J by 9 bases, leaving 19 bases between them. Looked up from germline, CDR1 is SQVTM and CDR2 is ANQGSEA. In DNA, the CDR3 is TGCAGCGTGGAAATTGGACGGGCAGGGACGCAGTATTTT. It translates to CSVEIGRAGTQYF.